The entry below describes one T cell receptor (beta chain). The data are from a study of T cells after yellow fever vaccination. The V gene's germline CDR1 is MNHEY and CDR2 SVGAGI. This CDR3 region has 16 residues. Trimming took off 2 bases at V and 2 bases at J, with 15 bases between the two ends. TCRdb processed the 5' RACE reads anew with MiXCR; each CDR3 protein has one entry. The top ten hold roughly 15% of the sample, which has about 350,000 distinct CDR3 sequences, approximately 8% seen once. The rearrangement joins TRBV6-5 to TRBJ1-2; D gene unclear. The sequence came from a man between 18 and 35 years old who received the YFV17D yellow fever vaccine. The sample consisted of PBMCs, taken more than 35 days after the first yellow fever vaccination. CDR3 in amino acids: CASSYQYRRENYGYTF. The CDR3 DNA is TGTGCCAGCAGTTACCAGTATCGACGGGAGAACTATGGCTACACCTTC.